These 5 T cell receptor beta chains originate from one sample sequenced in a study of blood T cell repertoires in COVID-19. The data were produced by immunoSEQ multiplex PCR, yet TCRdb's version contains in-frame clones alone and is incomplete. Seen here are over 250,000 clones, around 87% observed once, and the top ten hold 2% to 3%. The sequencing sample was made of peripheral blood. Receptors originate from a woman between 45 and 60 years old with acute or convalescent COVID-19.

This clone was counted a single time. The chain uses TRBV2 and TRBJ2-7; possible D gene TRBD2, 7 bases. This CDR3 comprises 15 residues. CDR1 SNHLY and CDR2 FYNNEI come from the germline V gene. V lost 5 bases and J 3 bases, leaving 17 bases between the germline ends. The CDR3 nucleotides are TGTGCCAGCAGTACCCACAGGGAGGGGGTCTACGAGCAGTACTTC. It codes for CASSTHREGVYEQYF. The full variable domain, its missing parts supplied by reference TRBV2 and TRBJ2-7, is EPEVTQTPSHQVTQMGQEVILRCVPISNHLYFYWYRQILGQKVEFLVSFYNNEISEKSEIFDDQFSVERPDGSNFTLKIRSTKLEDSAMYFCASSTHREGVYEQYFGPGTRLTVT.

This clone showed up just a few times. The rearrangement joins TRBV7-9 to TRBJ2-5, with no clear D. In germline, CDR1 is SEHNR, CDR2 FQNEAQ (reference sequence). This CDR3 is built from 15 residues. V was cut by 5 bases and J by 2 bases, with 15 bases left in between. This chain's CDR3 is CASSSPDTVQETQYF. Written as DNA, the CDR3 is TGTGCCAGCAGCAGTCCCGACACTGTACAAGAGACCCAGTACTTC.

The chain combines TRBV5-5 with TRBJ2-2; 8 nucleotides match TRBD2. This CDR3 comprises 16 residues. Germline assignment: CDR1 SGHKS and CDR2 YYEKEE (reference sequence). The trim removed 2 bases at V and 0 bases at J, leaving 3 bases unmatched. The CDR3 spells CASSFFSGANTGELFF. DNA for the CDR3: TGTGCCAGCAGCTTCTTTAGCGGGGCGAACACCGGGGAGCTGTTTTTT.

In nucleotides, the CDR3 is TGTGCCAGCAGTTCCAACCGGGACAGGGGGCCGGGTGAAAAACTGTTTTTT. Its protein is CASSSNRDRGPGEKLFF. The chain is built from TRBV27 and TRBJ1-4; 12 bases agree with TRBD1. The CDR3 contains 17 residues. Germline values: CDR1 MNHEY, CDR2 SMNVEV (reference sequence). Trimming cost V 4 bases and J 7 bases; bases outside gene matches: 10.

This clone was recorded only once. This chain links TRBV10-3 with TRBJ1-6, with TRBD1 identical over 9 bases. Germline CDR1 is ENHRY and CDR2 is SYGVKD. CDR3 length: 14 amino acids. With 2 bases clipped from V and 7 bases from J, the junction kept 0 bases outside the gene matches. DNA for the CDR3: TGTGCCATCAGTGAGGGACAGGGGAATTCACCCCTCCACTTT. Translating it yields CAISEGQGNSPLHF.